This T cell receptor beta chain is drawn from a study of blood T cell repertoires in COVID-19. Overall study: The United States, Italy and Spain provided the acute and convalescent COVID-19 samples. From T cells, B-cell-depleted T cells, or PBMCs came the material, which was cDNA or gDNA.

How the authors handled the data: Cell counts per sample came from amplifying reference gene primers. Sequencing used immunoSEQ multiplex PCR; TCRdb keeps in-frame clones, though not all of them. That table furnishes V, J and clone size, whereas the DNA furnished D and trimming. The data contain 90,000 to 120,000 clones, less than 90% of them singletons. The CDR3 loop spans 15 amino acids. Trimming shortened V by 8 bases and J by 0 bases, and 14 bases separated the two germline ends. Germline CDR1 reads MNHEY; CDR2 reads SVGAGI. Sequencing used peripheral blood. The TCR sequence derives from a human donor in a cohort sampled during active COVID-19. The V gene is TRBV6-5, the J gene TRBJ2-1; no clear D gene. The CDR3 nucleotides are TGTGCCAGCGGTCTAGATCCTGCCTCCTACAATGAGCAGTTCTTC. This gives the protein CASGLDPASYNEQFF.